The 7 T cell receptor beta chains below all came from one sample that was sequenced in a study of response to subunit inactivated influenza vaccine. From the RT-PCR reads, TCRdb called clonotypes with MiXCR, one entry per CDR3 protein. This sample has 500,000 to 600,000 distinct CDR3 sequences, with 12% to 15% found just once. Here the sequenced sample was PBMCs from blood, taken 12 days after vaccination. These receptors originate from a man between 50 and 59 years old who received an inactivated influenza vaccine.

This clonotype was seen more than once but under ten times. This sequence joins TRBV12-3 or TRBV12-4 and TRBJ2-6; D uncertain. Trimming took 6 bases from V and 5 from J, leaving 23 bases between them. The CDR3 spans 18 residues. CDR3 amino acids: CASSRHFSDHLWANVLTF. The CDR3 nucleotides are TGTGCCAGCAGCAGACACTTTTCAGACCACCTCTGGGCCAACGTCCTGACTTTC.

V gene TRBV4-2 combines with J gene TRBJ2-7, with TRBD1 matching 7 bases. Trimming cost V 3 bases and J 5 bases; bases outside gene matches: 13. The CDR3 totals 16 residues. The germline V gene has CDR1 LGHNA and CDR2 YNFKEQ. The CDR3 loop reads CASSQDRQGSINEQYF. The CDR3 DNA reads as TGTGCCAGCAGCCAGGACAGACAGGGAAGTATAAACGAGCAGTACTTC.

The chain recombines TRBV12-3 or TRBV12-4 with TRBJ2-3, with D maybe TRBD1 (6 bases). V lost 11 bases, J lost 3 bases, and 12 bases lay in between. The CDR3 runs 12 residues. The CDR3 bases are TGTGCCTCCACAGGGACAACAGATACGCAGTATTTT. Amino acids: CASTGTTDTQYF.

This clonotype turned up a few times. The J gene is TRBJ2-2, the V gene TRBV7-6, with 12 bases fitting TRBD2. Germline V gene data show CDR1 as SGHVS and CDR2 as FNYEAQ. There are 18 residues in the CDR3. V gave up 4 bases and J gave up 5 bases; unmatched junction bases: 11. CDR3 nucleotide sequence: TGTGCCAGCAGCTCGTGGACTAGCGGGATAACCAGAACCGGGGAGCTGTTTTTT. This gives the protein CASSSWTSGITRTGELFF.

There are a few counts of this clonotype. J is TRBJ1-3 and V is TRBV7-2, with 8 bases lining up with TRBD1. There are 15 residues in the CDR3. Trimming cost V 2 bases and J 4 bases; bases outside gene matches: 4. Germline CDR1 SGHTA, CDR2 FQGNSA. The CDR3 DNA sequence: TGTGCCAGCAGCTTACGGACAGGGCTAGGAAACACCATATATTTT. Its translation: CASSLRTGLGNTIYF.

This clonotype occurred a few times. The chain employs TRBV7-2 and TRBJ2-2; either TRBD1 or TRBD2 may fit D (5 bases each). There are 16 residues in the CDR3. Germline CDR1 SGHTA, CDR2 FQGNSA. With 5 bases removed from V and 7 bases from J, the gap between germline ends came to 20 bases. The CDR3 bases are TGTGCCAGCAGCCCAAGGGACGGGTCTAGCAACGGGGAGCTGTTTTTT. It encodes CASSPRDGSSNGELFF.

This clonotype was counted a few times. The chain is built from TRBV11-2 and TRBJ2-1; no firm D call. CDR1 SGHAT and CDR2 FQNNGV come from the germline V gene. The V end lost 1 base, the J end lost 6 bases, and 13 bases lay between the germline ends. There are 15 residues in the CDR3. In nucleotides, the CDR3 is TGTGCCAGCAGCTTAGCGCCCCACCTCGGCAATGAGCAGTTCTTC. Protein product: CASSLAPHLGNEQFF.